One sample yielded the 7 T cell receptor beta chains listed below, sequenced in a study of blood T cell repertoires in COVID-19. The table came from immunoSEQ multiplex PCR; TCRdb's copy has only in-frame clones and leaves some out. This table holds 200,000 to 250,000 clones, 82% found once. Sequencing was performed on PBMCs or T cells enriched from blood (not recorded which). The receptors were sampled from a woman aged 60-70 years who had recovered from COVID-19.

The V gene is TRBV3-1 (or the pseudogene TRBV3-2), the J gene TRBJ2-3; 11 nucleotides line up with TRBD2. Germline V gene sequence: CDR1 LGHDT, CDR2 YNNKEL (reference sequence). After removal of 1 base from V and 5 bases from J, the junction contained 11 bases not matched to a gene. CDR3 length: 18 residues. CDR3 nucleotides: TGTGCCAGCAGCCAAGTAGGTAGCGGGGGGGGCTCCGGAGATACGCAGTATTTT. This translates into CASSQVGSGGGSGDTQYF.

The chain joins TRBV2 to TRBJ1-1; TRBD1 matches 11 bases. Germline trimming cut 6 bases from V and 6 bases from J; bases unmatched to any gene: 6. Germline values: CDR1 SNHLY, CDR2 FYNNEI. The CDR3 spans 14 residues. The CDR3 here is CASRGQGESAEAFF. The CDR3 DNA reads TGTGCCAGCAGGGGACAGGGGGAATCCGCTGAAGCTTTCTTT.

Comment on this clone: This sample also contains other DNA sequences that code for the same CDR3. As DNA, the CDR3 is TGTGCCAGCAGCTTAGTAGCGGGGGCGAACACTGAAGCTTTCTTT. Translating it yields CASSLVAGANTEAFF. This chain links TRBV7-2 with TRBJ1-1; D possibly corresponds to TRBD1 (6 bases). The CDR3 consists of 15 residues. The germline V gene has CDR1 SGHTA and CDR2 FQGNSA. V gave up 1 base and J gave up 1 base, with 10 bases separating them.

The sample holds a few counts of this clone. The chain uses TRBV10-3 and TRBJ1-1; D possibly corresponds to TRBD1 (5 bases). V gave up 8 bases and J gave up 0 bases, with 10 bases separating them. This CDR3 contains 13 residues. In germline, CDR1 is ENHRY, CDR2 SYGVKD. The DNA of the CDR3 is TGTGCCATCTGGGGGGGGATGAACACTGAAGCTTTCTTT. Its protein is CAIWGGMNTEAFF.

This chain uses TRBV21-1 with TRBJ2-7; the D segment call TRBD2 is taken from the table without a DNA check. TRBV21-1 is listed as a pseudogene. There are 15 residues in the CDR3. CDR3 nucleotide sequence: TGTGCCAGCAGCCAAATCGGGGGGGGAGGCCACGAGCAGTACTTC. Translation: CASSQIGGGGHEQYF.

The V gene is TRBV4-2, the J gene TRBJ1-3; D might be TRBD1 (5 bases). Germline CDR1 LGHNA, CDR2 YNFKEQ. The CDR3 loop spans 12 amino acids. V was pared by 3 bases and J by 8 bases, with 8 bases between. CDR3 residues: CASSQGGDTIYF. The CDR3 region has the DNA TGTGCCAGCAGCCAGGGGGGGGACACCATATATTTT.

V is TRBV6-5 and J is TRBJ2-7; possibly TRBD2 for D (5 bases). Germline V gene lookup returns CDR1 MNHEY and CDR2 SVGAGI. The CDR3 has 14 amino acids. The V end lost 6 bases, the J end lost 4 bases, and 16 bases lay between the germline ends. CDR3 DNA sequence: TGTGCCAGCAGGGGCCGCGCTGAGGGATACGAGCAGTACTTC. Encoded protein: CASRGRAEGYEQYF.